This is a list of T cell receptor beta chains from one sample in a study of shared clonotypes between healthy human individuals. Sequenced by immunoSEQ multiplex PCR; TCRdb stores in-frame clones only, minus some. The sample consists of 750,000 to 1,000,000 clones, around 92% of them appearing once. The material sequenced was naive CD8+ T cells sorted from blood. These receptors all come from a man aged 25 to 45 in good health. CDR3s include the opening cysteine and the closing phenylalanine or tryptophan. The D gene is left open where the match is weak. Where a row states a size, it is once, few, many or the class of an expanded clone; other rows omit it.

v_gene: TRBV7-9
d_gene: NA
j_gene: TRBJ2-7
abundance: NA
CDR3aa: CASSSRGAARHYEQYF
CDR3nt: TGTGCCAGCAGCTCTAGGGGGGCGGCGCGACATTACGAGCAGTACTTC

v_gene: TRBV10-2
d_gene: TRBD2
j_gene: TRBJ2-1
abundance: NA
CDR3aa: CASSGWIAGGRHEQFF
CDR3nt: TGCGCCAGCAGTGGATGGATAGCGGGAGGACGGCATGAGCAGTTCTTC

v_gene: TRBV5-4
d_gene: NA
j_gene: TRBJ1-1
abundance: NA
CDR3aa: CASSLGTEAFF
CDR3nt: TGTGCCAGCAGTCTTGGTACTGAAGCTTTCTTT

v_gene: TRBV7-2
d_gene: TRBD1
j_gene: TRBJ2-6
abundance: NA
CDR3aa: CASSQGAGVSGANVLTF
CDR3nt: TGTGCCAGCAGTCAGGGGGCGGGTGTATCTGGGGCCAACGTCCTGACTTTC

v_gene: TRBV14
d_gene: TRBD2
j_gene: TRBJ2-5
abundance: NA
CDR3aa: CASSYQSSGQETQYF
CDR3nt: TGTGCCAGCAGCTACCAATCTAGCGGCCAAGAGACCCAGTACTTC

v_gene: TRBV27
d_gene: NA
j_gene: TRBJ2-1
abundance: NA
CDR3aa: CASSLVQEVGNEQFF
CDR3nt: TGTGCCAGCAGTTTAGTACAGGAGGTAGGCAATGAGCAGTTCTTC

v_gene: TRBV30
d_gene: NA
j_gene: TRBJ2-2
abundance: NA
CDR3aa: CAWSDQFNTGELFF
CDR3nt: TGTGCCTGGAGTGACCAGTTTAACACCGGGGAGCTGTTTTTT

v_gene: TRBV4-1
d_gene: TRBD1
j_gene: TRBJ1-3
abundance: once
CDR3aa: CASSQYEGGTGTPGGNTIYF
CDR3nt: TGCGCCAGCAGCCAGTACGAGGGCGGGACAGGAACCCCAGGTGGAAACACCATATATTTT

v_gene: TRBV5-1
d_gene: TRBD1
j_gene: TRBJ1-1
abundance: NA
CDR3aa: CASSGRGQNTEAFF
CDR3nt: TGCGCCAGCAGCGGCAGGGGGCAGAACACTGAAGCTTTCTTT

v_gene: TRBV5-4
d_gene: NA
j_gene: TRBJ2-2
abundance: NA
CDR3aa: CASSFGVVAGELFF
CDR3nt: TGTGCCAGCAGCTTCGGTGTTGTGGCCGGGGAGCTGTTTTTT

v_gene: TRBV15
d_gene: TRBD2
j_gene: TRBJ2-5
abundance: NA
CDR3aa: CATSRETLAGGEKETQYF
CDR3nt: TGTGCCACCAGCAGAGAAACGCTAGCGGGCGGGGAGAAAGAGACCCAGTACTTC

v_gene: TRBV28
d_gene: NA
j_gene: TRBJ2-7
abundance: NA
CDR3aa: CASSRQRAGEQYF
CDR3nt: TGTGCCAGCAGTCGACAGAGGGCGGGCGAGCAGTACTTC

v_gene: TRBV5-4
d_gene: TRBD2
j_gene: TRBJ2-3
abundance: NA
CDR3aa: CASSPGTSGTDTQYF
CDR3nt: TGTGCCAGCAGCCCCGGTACTAGCGGGACGGATACGCAGTATTTT

v_gene: TRBV2
d_gene: TRBD2
j_gene: TRBJ2-7
abundance: NA
CDR3aa: CASREAGRGSYEQYF
CDR3nt: TGTGCCAGCAGGGAAGCGGGAAGGGGCTCCTACGAGCAGTACTTC

v_gene: TRBV28
d_gene: TRBD1
j_gene: TRBJ2-7
abundance: NA
CDR3aa: CASSYRGRSYEQYF
CDR3nt: TGTGCCAGCAGTTACAGGGGGCGCTCCTACGAGCAGTACTTC

v_gene: TRBV19
d_gene: NA
j_gene: TRBJ2-1
abundance: NA
CDR3aa: CASSSAGEQFF
CDR3nt: TGTGCCAGTAGCTCGGCGGGTGAGCAGTTCTTC

v_gene: TRBV28
d_gene: NA
j_gene: TRBJ1-3
abundance: NA
CDR3aa: CASSLDSGSGNTIYF
CDR3nt: TGTGCCAGCAGTTTAGACTCAGGATCTGGAAACACCATATATTTT

v_gene: TRBV9
d_gene: TRBD2
j_gene: TRBJ2-3
abundance: NA
CDR3aa: CASSAPGTSGYTDTQYF
CDR3nt: TGTGCCAGCAGCGCCCCCGGGACTAGCGGTTACACAGATACGCAGTATTTT

v_gene: TRBV27
d_gene: TRBD1
j_gene: TRBJ2-3
abundance: NA
CDR3aa: CASSSGQERYF
CDR3nt: TGTGCCAGCAGTTCCGGACAGGAAAGGTATTTT

v_gene: TRBV7-9
d_gene: NA
j_gene: TRBJ1-1
abundance: NA
CDR3aa: CASSRQNTEAFF
CDR3nt: TGTGCCAGCAGCCGTCAAAACACTGAAGCTTTCTTT

v_gene: TRBV2
d_gene: NA
j_gene: TRBJ2-7
abundance: NA
CDR3aa: CASFYLNYEQYF
CDR3nt: TGTGCCAGCTTCTACTTGAACTACGAGCAGTACTTC

v_gene: TRBV7-9
d_gene: NA
j_gene: TRBJ2-7
abundance: NA
CDR3aa: CASSLPVQPADYYDEQYF
CDR3nt: TGTGCCAGCAGCCTACCGGTCCAGCCCGCGGACTATTACGACGAGCAGTACTTC

v_gene: TRBV15
d_gene: NA
j_gene: TRBJ2-6
abundance: many
CDR3aa: CATSRDGGGANVLTF
CDR3nt: TGTGCCACCAGCAGAGATGGGGGTGGGGCCAACGTCCTGACTTTC

v_gene: TRBV4-2
d_gene: TRBD1
j_gene: TRBJ2-6
abundance: once
CDR3aa: CATSRDRSSGANVLTF
CDR3nt: TGTGCCACCTCTCGGGACAGATCCTCTGGGGCCAACGTCCTGACTTTC

v_gene: TRBV5-5
d_gene: NA
j_gene: TRBJ2-7
abundance: NA
CDR3aa: CASSPLGGIYEQYF
CDR3nt: TGTGCCAGCAGCCCCCTTGGCGGGATCTACGAGCAGTACTTC

v_gene: TRBV7-8
d_gene: NA
j_gene: TRBJ2-2
abundance: NA
CDR3aa: CASSSYRLVLQSNTGELFF
CDR3nt: TGTGCCAGCAGCTCCTACAGACTAGTTCTTCAATCGAACACCGGGGAGCTGTTTTTT

v_gene: TRBV27
d_gene: TRBD2
j_gene: TRBJ2-3
abundance: once
CDR3aa: CASSWSGNVDTQYF
CDR3nt: TGTGCCAGCAGTTGGAGCGGGAATGTAGATACGCAGTATTTT

v_gene: TRBV5-1
d_gene: NA
j_gene: TRBJ2-7
abundance: NA
CDR3aa: CASSIGTAYEQYF
CDR3nt: TGCGCCAGCAGCATTGGCACAGCATACGAGCAGTACTTC

v_gene: TRBV27
d_gene: TRBD1
j_gene: TRBJ2-7
abundance: NA
CDR3aa: CASSLGTGEYEQYF
CDR3nt: TGTGCCAGCAGTTTAGGGACAGGTGAATACGAGCAGTACTTC

v_gene: TRBV14
d_gene: NA
j_gene: TRBJ2-1
abundance: once
CDR3aa: CASSQTQSSYNEQFF
CDR3nt: TGTGCCAGCAGCCAAACTCAGAGCTCCTACAATGAGCAGTTCTTC

v_gene: TRBV15
d_gene: TRBD2
j_gene: TRBJ2-7
abundance: NA
CDR3aa: CATSRGLGLAAYEQYF
CDR3nt: TGTGCCACCAGCAGAGGGCTCGGGCTAGCGGCCTACGAGCAGTACTTC

v_gene: TRBV29-1
d_gene: NA
j_gene: TRBJ1-3
abundance: NA
CDR3aa: CSVEGGRLDGNTIYF
CDR3nt: TGCAGCGTTGAGGGGGGAAGGTTGGACGGAAACACCATATATTTT

v_gene: TRBV6-5
d_gene: NA
j_gene: TRBJ2-1
abundance: NA
CDR3aa: CASSYFGGEQFF
CDR3nt: TGTGCCAGCAGTTACTTCGGGGGTGAGCAGTTCTTC

v_gene: TRBV9
d_gene: NA
j_gene: TRBJ2-2
abundance: NA
CDR3aa: CASSVVGVDTGELFF
CDR3nt: TGTGCCAGCAGCGTAGTGGGGGTGGACACCGGGGAGCTGTTTTTT

v_gene: TRBV11-2
d_gene: NA
j_gene: TRBJ1-1
abundance: NA
CDR3aa: CASSLAGVLGTEAFF
CDR3nt: TGTGCCAGCAGCTTAGCAGGTGTTTTGGGCACTGAAGCTTTCTTT

v_gene: TRBV11-2
d_gene: TRBD1
j_gene: TRBJ1-1
abundance: NA
CDR3aa: CASSPRTGAFGDTEAFF
CDR3nt: TGTGCCAGCAGCCCCCGGACAGGGGCGTTCGGTGACACTGAAGCTTTCTTT

v_gene: TRBV6-5
d_gene: TRBD1
j_gene: TRBJ2-7
abundance: NA
CDR3aa: CASSSGTASYEQYF
CDR3nt: TGTGCCAGCAGTTCAGGGACAGCTTCCTACGAGCAGTACTTC

v_gene: TRBV30
d_gene: TRBD2
j_gene: TRBJ2-3
abundance: NA
CDR3aa: CAWTLGGSHTDTQYF
CDR3nt: TGTGCCTGGACTCTGGGAGGGTCCCACACAGATACGCAGTATTTT

v_gene: TRBV5-4
d_gene: TRBD1
j_gene: TRBJ1-5
abundance: NA
CDR3aa: CASSSFGQDRNQPQHF
CDR3nt: TGTGCCAGCAGCTCTTTCGGACAGGATCGTAATCAGCCCCAGCATTTT

v_gene: TRBV9
d_gene: NA
j_gene: TRBJ1-1
abundance: NA
CDR3aa: CASSVGGHLNTEAFF
CDR3nt: TGTGCCAGCAGCGTAGGTGGCCATTTGAACACTGAAGCTTTCTTT

v_gene: TRBV7-6
d_gene: NA
j_gene: TRBJ2-1
abundance: NA
CDR3aa: CASSLEGPGNEQFF
CDR3nt: TGTGCCAGCAGCTTAGAGGGGCCCGGGAATGAGCAGTTCTTC